This T cell receptor beta chain stems from a study of early T cells in non-severe SARS-CoV-2 infection. This clonotype was found a few times. The CDR3 loop spans 12 amino acids. CDR1 is DFQATT, CDR2 SNEGSKA, per germline (reference sequence). V lost 5 bases to trimming and J lost 12 bases, with 20 bases between them. Unique molecular identifiers were attached to individual cDNA molecules. TCRdb reprocessed the 5' RACE reads via MiXCR and lists one record per CDR3 protein. Among more than 60,000 distinct CDR3 sequences listed, over 4.5% were seen once. The V call is TRBV20-1, the J call TRBJ2-7; D might be TRBD2 (6 bases). The source of this sequence is an adult who was a healthcare worker with PCR-confirmed SARS-CoV-2 infection or an uninfected control (not recorded which). The sample comprised whole blood. The CDR3 DNA is TGCAGTGCTTACCCTGCTGGTGGGAGGTTGTACTTC. This translates into CSAYPAGGRLYF.